The clone carrying this T cell receptor beta chain was seen only a few times. What it recognizes is unknown. A single record per CDR3 protein comes from TCRdb applying MiXCR to the 5' RACE reads. This table holds 200,000 to 250,000 distinct CDR3 sequences, roughly 10% found once. The record originates from a study of CD8 T cells in ankylosing spondylitis. Study-level findings and limits: Matched ankylosing spondylitis synovial fluid reportedly contained a significantly enriched population of disease-linked clones.

The CDR3 covers 14 residues. Trimming removed 7 bases at V and 1 base at J, with 13 bases between. The origin of this receptor is a male donor with ankylosing spondylitis or in good health (not recorded which). The V and J genes are TRBV12-3 or TRBV12-4 and TRBJ1-1, with D hard to call. Sequences were obtained from blood, either unsorted or a sorted T cell fraction (not recorded which). CDR3 DNA sequence: TGTGCCAGCACCCCCGAGCCCACGAACACTGAAGCTTTCTTT. This translates into CASTPEPTNTEAFF.